Included here is one T cell receptor beta chain sequence, with context. Its target is unknown. This specimen belongs to a study of Ad26.COV2.S vaccination and SARS-CoV-2 variants. Background on the study: Ad26.COV2.S given intramuscularly, once or twice 56 days apart.

Treatment here: approximately 18 received Ad26.COV2.S at low or high dose, single or two shots; five or six received placebo; per-sample allocation not given. Collection of samples fell on day 63 after the first vaccine or placebo injection. CDR1 MDHEN and CDR2 SYDVKM come from the germline V gene. V trimming: 5 bases; J trimming: 2 bases; junction bases outside the gene matches: 18. The CDR3 has 20 amino acids. Study results and limitations: Breadth, reportedly substantial, characterized the spike-specific CD8+ and CD4+ T cell responses after vaccination.

The method was immunoSEQ multiplex PCR; TCRdb's version includes in-frame clones alone and lacks a portion of them. The top ten clones hold about 1.9% of a sample with about 410,000 clones, about nine tenths of them seen once. The rearrangement links TRBV28 to TRBJ2-1; 10 nucleotides agree with TRBD1. Sequencing was performed on peripheral blood, taken in a trial of Ad26.COV2.S vaccine versus placebo. The sequence was collected from a person between 18 and 65 years old who received the Ad26.COV2.S COVID-19 vaccine or a placebo. CDR3 coding DNA: TGTGCCAGCAGTCCCCCCAGGGACAGGGGAGAAGCGGACCCCTACAATGAGCAGTTCTTC. Protein sequence: CASSPPRDRGEADPYNEQFF.